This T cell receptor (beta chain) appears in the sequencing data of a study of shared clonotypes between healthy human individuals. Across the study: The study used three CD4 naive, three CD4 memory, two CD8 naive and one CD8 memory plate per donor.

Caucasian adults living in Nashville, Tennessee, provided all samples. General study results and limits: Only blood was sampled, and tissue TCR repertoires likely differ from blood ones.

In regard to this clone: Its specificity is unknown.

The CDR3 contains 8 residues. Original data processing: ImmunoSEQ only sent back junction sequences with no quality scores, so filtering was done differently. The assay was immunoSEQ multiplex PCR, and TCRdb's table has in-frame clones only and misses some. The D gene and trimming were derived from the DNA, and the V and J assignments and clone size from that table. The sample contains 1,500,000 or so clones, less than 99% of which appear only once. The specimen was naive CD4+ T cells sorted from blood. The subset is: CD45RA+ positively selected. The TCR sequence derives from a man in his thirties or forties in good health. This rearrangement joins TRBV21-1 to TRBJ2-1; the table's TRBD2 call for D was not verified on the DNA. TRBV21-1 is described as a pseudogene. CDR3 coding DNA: TGTGCCAGCAGGGGGGGGTTCTTC. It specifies CASRGGFF.